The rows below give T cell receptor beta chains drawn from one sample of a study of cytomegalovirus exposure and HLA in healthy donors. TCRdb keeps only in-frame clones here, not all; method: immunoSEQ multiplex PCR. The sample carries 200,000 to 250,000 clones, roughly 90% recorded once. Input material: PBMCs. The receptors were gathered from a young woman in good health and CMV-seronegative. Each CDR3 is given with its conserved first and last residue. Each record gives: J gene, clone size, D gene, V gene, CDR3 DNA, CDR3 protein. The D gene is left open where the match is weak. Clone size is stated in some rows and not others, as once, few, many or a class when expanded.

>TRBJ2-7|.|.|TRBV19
TGTGCCAGTAGTAGCGGGACAGATCAATACGAGCAGTACTTC
CASSSGTDQYEQYF
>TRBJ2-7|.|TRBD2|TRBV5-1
TGCGCCAGCAGCCCCCGGACTAGCGGGAGTTACGAGCAGTACTTC
CASSPRTSGSYEQYF
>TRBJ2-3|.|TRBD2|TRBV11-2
TGTGCCAGCAGCTTAGAGTCAGCGGGAGGACCCGATACGCAGTATTTT
CASSLESAGGPDTQYF
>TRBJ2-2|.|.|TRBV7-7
TGTGCCAGCAAACCGACAGATAGGACCGGGGAGCTGTTTTTT
CASKPTDRTGELFF
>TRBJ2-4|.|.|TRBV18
TGTGCCAGCTCACCCGACCGAAAATCCCCCACTGACGGGGGAGCCAAAAACATTCAGTACTTC
CASSPDRKSPTDGGAKNIQYF
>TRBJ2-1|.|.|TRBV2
TGTGCCAGTGAGTCAGGGACTGATGAGCAGTTCTTC
CASESGTDEQFF
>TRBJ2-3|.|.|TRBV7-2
TGTGCCAGCAGCGGTTCGTACGCTAGTGATACGCAGTATTTT
CASSGSYASDTQYF
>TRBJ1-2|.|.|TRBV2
TGTGCCAGCAGTAAAGACCCAGGGCTGGTTCTTAACTATGGCTACACCTTC
CASSKDPGLVLNYGYTF
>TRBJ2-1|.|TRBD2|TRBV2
TGTGCCAGCCGATTCAGACTGTCCGGGACTAGCGGGAGGGACTCTGACAATGAGCAGTTCTTC
CASRFRLSGTSGRDSDNEQFF
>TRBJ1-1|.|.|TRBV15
TGTGCCACCAGCATGGACAAGGGCACTGAAGCTTTCTTT
CATSMDKGTEAFF
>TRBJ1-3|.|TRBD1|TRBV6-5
TGTGCCAGCACCCTCCGACAGGGGATTGGAAACACCATATATTTT
CASTLRQGIGNTIYF
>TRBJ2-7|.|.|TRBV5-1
TGCGCCAGCAGCTTGGACTATTTTAACTACGAGCAGTACTTC
CASSLDYFNYEQYF
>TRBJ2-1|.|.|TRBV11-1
TGTGCCAGCAGCCCCCTGAGGGAAAATGAGCAGTTCTTC
CASSPLRENEQFF
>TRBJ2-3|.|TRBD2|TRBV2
TGTGCCAGCAAGTCTGAGACTAGCATCACAGATACGCAGTATTTT
CASKSETSITDTQYF
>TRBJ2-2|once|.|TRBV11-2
TGTGCCAGCAGCTTAGTCTGGAGGCCCGGGGAGCTGTTTTTT
CASSLVWRPGELFF
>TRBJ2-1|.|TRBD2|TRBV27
TGTGCCATCTTCGCCCGGACTAGCGGGGGGGCGGAGGTTGAGCAGTTCTTC
CAIFARTSGGAEVEQFF
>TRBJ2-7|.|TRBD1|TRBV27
TGTGCCAGCAGAGAAGGGACAGGCCGGTCCTACGAGCAGTACTTC
CASREGTGRSYEQYF
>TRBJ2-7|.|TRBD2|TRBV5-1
TGCGCCAGCAGCTCCCGGAGGAGCGGGGGGCTCTACGAGCAGTACTTC
CASSSRRSGGLYEQYF
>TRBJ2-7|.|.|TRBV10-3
TGTGCCATCAGTGCAGGGGGGCGCATCGAGCAGTACTTC
CAISAGGRIEQYF
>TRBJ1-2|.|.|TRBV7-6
TGTGCCAGCAGCTTAGCGTCAGGAAACTATGGCTACACCTTC
CASSLASGNYGYTF
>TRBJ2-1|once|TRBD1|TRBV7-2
TGTGCCAGCAGCTCCCCGAAGTCCGGGACAGGGAACAATGAGCAGTTCTTC
CASSSPKSGTGNNEQFF
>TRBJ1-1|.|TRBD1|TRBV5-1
TGCGCCAGCAGCCCCACCCGGGGGGACAGGGTTTTCTTT
CASSPTRGDRVFF